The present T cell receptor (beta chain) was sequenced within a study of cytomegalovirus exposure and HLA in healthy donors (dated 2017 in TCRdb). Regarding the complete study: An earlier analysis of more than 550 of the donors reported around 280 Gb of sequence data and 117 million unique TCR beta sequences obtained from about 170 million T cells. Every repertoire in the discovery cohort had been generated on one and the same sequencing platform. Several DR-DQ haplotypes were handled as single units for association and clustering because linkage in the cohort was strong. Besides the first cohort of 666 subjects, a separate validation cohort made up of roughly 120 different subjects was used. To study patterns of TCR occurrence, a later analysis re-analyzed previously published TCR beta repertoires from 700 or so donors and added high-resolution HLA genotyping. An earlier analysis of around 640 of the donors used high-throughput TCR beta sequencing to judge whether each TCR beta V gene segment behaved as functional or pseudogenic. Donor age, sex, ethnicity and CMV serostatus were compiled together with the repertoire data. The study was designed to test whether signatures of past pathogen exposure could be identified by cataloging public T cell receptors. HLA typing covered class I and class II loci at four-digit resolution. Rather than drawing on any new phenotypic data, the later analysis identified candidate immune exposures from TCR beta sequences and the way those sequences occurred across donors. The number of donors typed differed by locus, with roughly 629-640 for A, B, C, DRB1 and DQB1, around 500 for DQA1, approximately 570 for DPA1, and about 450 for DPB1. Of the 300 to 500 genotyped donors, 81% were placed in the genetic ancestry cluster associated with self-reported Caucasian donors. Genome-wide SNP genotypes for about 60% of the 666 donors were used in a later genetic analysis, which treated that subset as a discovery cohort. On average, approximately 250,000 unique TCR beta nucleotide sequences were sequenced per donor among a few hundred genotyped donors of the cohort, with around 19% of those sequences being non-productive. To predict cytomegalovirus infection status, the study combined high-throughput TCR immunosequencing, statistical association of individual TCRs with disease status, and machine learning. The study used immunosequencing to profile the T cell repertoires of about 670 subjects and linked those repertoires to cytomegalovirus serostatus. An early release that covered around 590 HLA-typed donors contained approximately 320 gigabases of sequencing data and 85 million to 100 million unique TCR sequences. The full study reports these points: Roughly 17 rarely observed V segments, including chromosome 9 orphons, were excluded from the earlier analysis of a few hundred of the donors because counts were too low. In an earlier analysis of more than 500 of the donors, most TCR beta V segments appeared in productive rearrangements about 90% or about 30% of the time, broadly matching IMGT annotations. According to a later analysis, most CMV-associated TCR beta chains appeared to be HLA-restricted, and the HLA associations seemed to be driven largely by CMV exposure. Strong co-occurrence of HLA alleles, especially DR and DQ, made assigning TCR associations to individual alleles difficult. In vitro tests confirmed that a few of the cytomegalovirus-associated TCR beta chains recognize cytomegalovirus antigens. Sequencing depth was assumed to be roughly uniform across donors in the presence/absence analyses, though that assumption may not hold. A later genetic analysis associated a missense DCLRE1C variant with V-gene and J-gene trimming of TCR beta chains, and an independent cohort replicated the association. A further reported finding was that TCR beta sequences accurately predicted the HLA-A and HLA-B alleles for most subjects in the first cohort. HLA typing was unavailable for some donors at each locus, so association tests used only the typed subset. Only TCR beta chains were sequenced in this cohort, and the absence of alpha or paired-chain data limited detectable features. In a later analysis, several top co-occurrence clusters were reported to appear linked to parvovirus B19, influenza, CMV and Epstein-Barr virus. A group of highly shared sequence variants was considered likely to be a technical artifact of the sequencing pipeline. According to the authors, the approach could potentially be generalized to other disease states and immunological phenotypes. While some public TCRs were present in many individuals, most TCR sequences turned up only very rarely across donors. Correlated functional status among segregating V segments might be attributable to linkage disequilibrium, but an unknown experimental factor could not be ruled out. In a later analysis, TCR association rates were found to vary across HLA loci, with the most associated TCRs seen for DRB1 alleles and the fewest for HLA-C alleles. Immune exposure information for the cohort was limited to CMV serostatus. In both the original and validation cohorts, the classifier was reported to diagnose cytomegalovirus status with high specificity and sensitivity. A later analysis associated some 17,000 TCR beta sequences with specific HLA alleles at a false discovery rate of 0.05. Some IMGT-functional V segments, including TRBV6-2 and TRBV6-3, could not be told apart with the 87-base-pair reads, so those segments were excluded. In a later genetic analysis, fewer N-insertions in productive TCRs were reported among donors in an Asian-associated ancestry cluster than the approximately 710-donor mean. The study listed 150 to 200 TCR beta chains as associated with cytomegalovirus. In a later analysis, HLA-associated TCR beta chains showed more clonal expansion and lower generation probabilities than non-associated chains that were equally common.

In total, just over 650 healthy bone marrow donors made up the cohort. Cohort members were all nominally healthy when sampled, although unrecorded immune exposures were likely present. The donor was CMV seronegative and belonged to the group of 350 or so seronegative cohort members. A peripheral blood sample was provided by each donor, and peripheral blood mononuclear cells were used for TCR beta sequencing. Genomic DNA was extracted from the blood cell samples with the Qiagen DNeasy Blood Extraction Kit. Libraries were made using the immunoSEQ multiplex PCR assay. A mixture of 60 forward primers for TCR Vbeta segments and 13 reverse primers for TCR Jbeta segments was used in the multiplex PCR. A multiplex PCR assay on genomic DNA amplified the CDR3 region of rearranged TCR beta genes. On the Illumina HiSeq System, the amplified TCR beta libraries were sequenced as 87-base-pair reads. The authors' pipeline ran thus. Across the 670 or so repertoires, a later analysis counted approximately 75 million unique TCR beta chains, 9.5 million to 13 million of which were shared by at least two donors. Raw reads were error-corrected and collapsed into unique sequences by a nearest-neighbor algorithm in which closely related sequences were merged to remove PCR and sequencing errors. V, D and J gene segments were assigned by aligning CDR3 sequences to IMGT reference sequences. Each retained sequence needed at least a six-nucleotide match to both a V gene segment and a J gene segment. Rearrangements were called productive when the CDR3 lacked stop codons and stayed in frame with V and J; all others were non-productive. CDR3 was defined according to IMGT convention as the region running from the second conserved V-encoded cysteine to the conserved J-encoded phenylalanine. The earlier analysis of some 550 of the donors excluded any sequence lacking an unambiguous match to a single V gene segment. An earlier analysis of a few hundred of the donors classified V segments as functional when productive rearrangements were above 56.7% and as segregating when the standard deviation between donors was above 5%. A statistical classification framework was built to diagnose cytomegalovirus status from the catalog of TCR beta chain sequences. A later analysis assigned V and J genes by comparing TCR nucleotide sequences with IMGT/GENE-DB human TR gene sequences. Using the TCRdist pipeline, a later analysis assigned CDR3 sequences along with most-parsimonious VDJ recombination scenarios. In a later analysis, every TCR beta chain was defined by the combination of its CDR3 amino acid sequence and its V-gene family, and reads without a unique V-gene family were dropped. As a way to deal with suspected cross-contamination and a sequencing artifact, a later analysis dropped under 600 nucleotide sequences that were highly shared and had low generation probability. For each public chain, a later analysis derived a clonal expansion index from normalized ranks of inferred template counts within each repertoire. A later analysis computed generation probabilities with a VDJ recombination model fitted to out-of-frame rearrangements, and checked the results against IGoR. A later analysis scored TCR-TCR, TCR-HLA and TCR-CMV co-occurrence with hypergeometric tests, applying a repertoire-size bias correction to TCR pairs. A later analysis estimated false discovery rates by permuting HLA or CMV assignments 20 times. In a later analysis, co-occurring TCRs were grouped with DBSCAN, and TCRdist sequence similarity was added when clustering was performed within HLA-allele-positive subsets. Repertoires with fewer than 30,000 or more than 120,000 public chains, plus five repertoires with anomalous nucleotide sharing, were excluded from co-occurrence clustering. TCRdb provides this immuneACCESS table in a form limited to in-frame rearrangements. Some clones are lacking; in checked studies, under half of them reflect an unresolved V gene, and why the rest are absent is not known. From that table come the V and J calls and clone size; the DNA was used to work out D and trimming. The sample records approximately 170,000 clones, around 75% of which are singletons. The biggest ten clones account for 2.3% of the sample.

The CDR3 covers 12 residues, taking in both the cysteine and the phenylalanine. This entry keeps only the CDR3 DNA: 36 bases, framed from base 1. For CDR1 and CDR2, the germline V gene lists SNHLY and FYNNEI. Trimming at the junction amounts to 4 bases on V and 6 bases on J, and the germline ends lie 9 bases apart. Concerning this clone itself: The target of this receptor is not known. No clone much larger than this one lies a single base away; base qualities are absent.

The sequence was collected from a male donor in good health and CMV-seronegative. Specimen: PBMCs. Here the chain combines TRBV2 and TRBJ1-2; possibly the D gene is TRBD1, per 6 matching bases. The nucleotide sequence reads TGTGCCAGCAGTGCGACAGGCGATGGCTACACCTTC. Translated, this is CASSATGDGYTF.